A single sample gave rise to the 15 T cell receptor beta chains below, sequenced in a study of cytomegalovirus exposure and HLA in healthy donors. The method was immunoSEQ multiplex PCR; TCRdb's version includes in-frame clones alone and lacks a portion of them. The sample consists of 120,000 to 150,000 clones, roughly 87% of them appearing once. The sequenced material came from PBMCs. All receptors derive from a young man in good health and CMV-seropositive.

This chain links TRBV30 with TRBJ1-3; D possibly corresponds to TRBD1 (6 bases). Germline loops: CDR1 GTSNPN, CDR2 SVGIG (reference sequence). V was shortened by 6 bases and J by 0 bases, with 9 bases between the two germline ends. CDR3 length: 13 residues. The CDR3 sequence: CACGQLSGNTIYF. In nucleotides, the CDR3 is TGTGCCTGCGGACAGCTCTCTGGAAACACCATATATTTT. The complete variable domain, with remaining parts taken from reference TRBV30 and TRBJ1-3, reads SQTIHQWPATLVQPVGSPLSLECTVEGTSNPNLYWYRQAAGRGLQLLFYSVGIGQISSEVPQNLSASRPQDRQFILSSKKLLLSDSGFYLCACGQLSGNTIYFGEGSWLTVV.

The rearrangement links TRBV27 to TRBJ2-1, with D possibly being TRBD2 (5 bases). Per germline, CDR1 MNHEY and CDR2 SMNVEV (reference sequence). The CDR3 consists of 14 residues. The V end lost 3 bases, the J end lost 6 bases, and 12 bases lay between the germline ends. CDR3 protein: CASSFEGYGNEQFF. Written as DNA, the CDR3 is TGTGCCAGCAGTTTCGAGGGTTATGGCAATGAGCAGTTCTTC.

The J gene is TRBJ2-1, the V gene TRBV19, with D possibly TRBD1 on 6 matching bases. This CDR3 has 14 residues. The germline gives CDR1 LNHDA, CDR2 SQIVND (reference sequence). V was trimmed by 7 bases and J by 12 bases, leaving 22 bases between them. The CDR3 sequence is CASMGAGGFQGQFF. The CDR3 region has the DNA TGTGCCAGTATGGGGGCTGGTGGGTTCCAAGGGCAGTTCTTC. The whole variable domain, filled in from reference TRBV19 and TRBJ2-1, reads DGGITQSPKYLFRKEGQNVTLSCEQNLNHDAMYWYRQDPGQGLRLIYYSQIVNDFQKGDIAEGYSVSREKKESFPLTVTSAQKNPTAFYLCASMGAGGFQGQFFGPGTRLTVL.

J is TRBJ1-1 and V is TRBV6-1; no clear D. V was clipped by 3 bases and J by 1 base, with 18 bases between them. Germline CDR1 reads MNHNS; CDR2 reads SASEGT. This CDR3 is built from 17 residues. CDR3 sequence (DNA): TGTGCCAGCAGTGACAGGCTTTTTGACAACCCGAACACTGAAGCTTTCTTT. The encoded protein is CASSDRLFDNPNTEAFF.

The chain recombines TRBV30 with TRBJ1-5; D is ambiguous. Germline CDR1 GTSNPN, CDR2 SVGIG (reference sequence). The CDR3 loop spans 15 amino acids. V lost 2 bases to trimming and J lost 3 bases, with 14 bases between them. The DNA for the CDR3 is TGTGCCTGGAGTTTAGACACCAGGCCCAATCAGCCCCAGCATTTT. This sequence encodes CAWSLDTRPNQPQHF. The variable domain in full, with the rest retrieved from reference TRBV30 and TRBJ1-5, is SQTIHQWPATLVQPVGSPLSLECTVEGTSNPNLYWYRQAAGRGLQLLFYSVGIGQISSEVPQNLSASRPQDRQFILSSKKLLLSDSGFYLCAWSLDTRPNQPQHFGDGTRLSIL.

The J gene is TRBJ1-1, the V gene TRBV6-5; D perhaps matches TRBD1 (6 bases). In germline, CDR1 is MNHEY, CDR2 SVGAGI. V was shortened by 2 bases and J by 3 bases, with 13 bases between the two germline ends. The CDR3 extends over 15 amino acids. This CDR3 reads CASSYGRGRDTEAFF. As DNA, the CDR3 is TGTGCCAGCAGTTACGGCAGGGGTCGAGACACTGAAGCTTTCTTT.

CDR3 residues: CASSLGTDYNSPLHF. CDR3 in DNA: TGTGCCAGCAGTTTAGGGACAGATTATAATTCACCCCTCCACTTT. The gene calls are TRBV28 and TRBJ1-6, with TRBD1 matching 7 bases. Germline V gene sequence: CDR1 MDHEN, CDR2 SYDVKM. With V trimmed by 2 bases and J by 4 bases, 2 bases remained unmatched. The CDR3 contains 15 residues.

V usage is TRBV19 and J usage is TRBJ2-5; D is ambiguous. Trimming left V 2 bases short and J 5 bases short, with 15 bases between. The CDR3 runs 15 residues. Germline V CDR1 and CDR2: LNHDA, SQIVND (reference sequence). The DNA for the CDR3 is TGTGCCAGTAGTATACGAGGCTACCCTCGGGAGACCCAGTACTTC. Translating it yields CASSIRGYPRETQYF.

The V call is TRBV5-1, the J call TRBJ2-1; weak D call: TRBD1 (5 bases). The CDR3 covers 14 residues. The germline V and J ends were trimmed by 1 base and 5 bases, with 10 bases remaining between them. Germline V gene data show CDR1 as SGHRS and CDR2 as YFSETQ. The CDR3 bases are TGCGCCAGCAGCTTGCAGGGTAAGAACAATGAGCAGTTCTTC. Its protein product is CASSLQGKNNEQFF.

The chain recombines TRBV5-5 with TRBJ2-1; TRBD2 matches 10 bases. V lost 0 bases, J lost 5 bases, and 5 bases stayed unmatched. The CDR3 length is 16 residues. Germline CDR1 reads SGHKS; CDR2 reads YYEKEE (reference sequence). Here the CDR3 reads CASSLALAGYDNEQFF. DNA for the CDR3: TGTGCCAGCAGCTTGGCACTAGCGGGGTACGACAATGAGCAGTTCTTC.

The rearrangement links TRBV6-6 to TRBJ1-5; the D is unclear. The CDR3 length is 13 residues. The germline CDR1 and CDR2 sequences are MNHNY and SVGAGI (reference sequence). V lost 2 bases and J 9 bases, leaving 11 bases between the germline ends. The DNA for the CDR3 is TGTGCCAGCAGTTACGATAAGACTCGGCCCCAGCATTTT. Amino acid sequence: CASSYDKTRPQHF.

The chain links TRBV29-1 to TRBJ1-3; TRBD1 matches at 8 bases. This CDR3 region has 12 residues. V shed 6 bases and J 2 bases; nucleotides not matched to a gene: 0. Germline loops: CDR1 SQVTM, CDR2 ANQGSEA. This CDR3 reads CSVQGAGNTIYF. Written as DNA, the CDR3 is TGCAGCGTACAGGGGGCTGGAAACACCATATATTTT.

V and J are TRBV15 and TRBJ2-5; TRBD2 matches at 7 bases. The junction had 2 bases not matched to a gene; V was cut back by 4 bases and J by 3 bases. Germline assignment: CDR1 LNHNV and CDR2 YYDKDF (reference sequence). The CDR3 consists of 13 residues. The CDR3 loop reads CATSMLAEETQYF. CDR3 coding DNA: TGTGCCACCAGCATGCTAGCGGAAGAGACCCAGTACTTC.

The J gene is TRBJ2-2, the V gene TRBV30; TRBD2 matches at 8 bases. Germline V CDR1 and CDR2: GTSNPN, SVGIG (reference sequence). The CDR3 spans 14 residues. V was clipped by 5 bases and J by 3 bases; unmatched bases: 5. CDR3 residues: CAWGSGDYTGELFF. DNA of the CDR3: TGTGCCTGGGGTAGCGGGGACTACACCGGGGAGCTGTTTTTT. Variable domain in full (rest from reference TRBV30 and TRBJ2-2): SQTIHQWPATLVQPVGSPLSLECTVEGTSNPNLYWYRQAAGRGLQLLFYSVGIGQISSEVPQNLSASRPQDRQFILSSKKLLLSDSGFYLCAWGSGDYTGELFFGEGSRLTVL.

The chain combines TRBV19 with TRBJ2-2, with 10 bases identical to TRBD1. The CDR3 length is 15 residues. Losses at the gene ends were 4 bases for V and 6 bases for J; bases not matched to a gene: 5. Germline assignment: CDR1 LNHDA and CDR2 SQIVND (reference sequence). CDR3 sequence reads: CASSRQGAGAGELFF. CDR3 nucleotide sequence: TGTGCCAGTAGTAGACAGGGGGCTGGAGCCGGGGAGCTGTTTTTT.